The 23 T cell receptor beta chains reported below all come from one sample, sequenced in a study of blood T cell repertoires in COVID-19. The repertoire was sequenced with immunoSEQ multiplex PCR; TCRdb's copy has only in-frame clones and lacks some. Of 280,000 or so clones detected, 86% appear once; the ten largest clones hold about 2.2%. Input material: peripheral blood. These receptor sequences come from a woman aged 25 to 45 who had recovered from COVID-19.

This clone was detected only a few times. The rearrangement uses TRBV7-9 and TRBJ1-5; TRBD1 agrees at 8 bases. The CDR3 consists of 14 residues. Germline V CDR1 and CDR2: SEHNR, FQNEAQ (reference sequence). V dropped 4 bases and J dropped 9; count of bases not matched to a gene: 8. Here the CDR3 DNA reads TGTGCCAGCAGCTCCGGGACAGGCGGCTTGCCCCAGCATTTT. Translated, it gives CASSSGTGGLPQHF.

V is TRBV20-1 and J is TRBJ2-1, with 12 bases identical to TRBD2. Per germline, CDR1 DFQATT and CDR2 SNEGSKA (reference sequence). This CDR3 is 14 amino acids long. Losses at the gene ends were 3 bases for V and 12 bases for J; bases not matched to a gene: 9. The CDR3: CSASVLAGGRGQFF. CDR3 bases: TGCAGTGCTAGTGTACTAGCGGGGGGAAGGGGGCAGTTCTTC.

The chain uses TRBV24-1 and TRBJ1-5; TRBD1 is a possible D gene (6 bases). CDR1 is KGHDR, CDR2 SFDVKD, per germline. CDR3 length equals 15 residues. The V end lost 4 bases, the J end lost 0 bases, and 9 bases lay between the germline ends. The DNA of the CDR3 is TGTGCCACCAGTGAAGGACAGAATAGCAATCAGCCCCAGCATTTT. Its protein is CATSEGQNSNQPQHF.

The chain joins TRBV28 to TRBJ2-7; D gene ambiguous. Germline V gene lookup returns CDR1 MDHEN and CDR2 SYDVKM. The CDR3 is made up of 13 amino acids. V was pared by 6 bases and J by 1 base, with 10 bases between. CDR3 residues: CASSAGRSYEQYF. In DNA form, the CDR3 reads TGTGCCAGCAGCGCAGGAAGATCCTACGAGCAGTACTTC.

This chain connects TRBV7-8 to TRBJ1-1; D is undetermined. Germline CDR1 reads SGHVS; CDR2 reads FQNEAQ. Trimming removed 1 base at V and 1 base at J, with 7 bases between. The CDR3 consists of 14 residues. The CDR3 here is CASSLERENTEAFF. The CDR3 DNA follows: TGTGCCAGCAGCTTAGAACGGGAGAACACTGAAGCTTTCTTT. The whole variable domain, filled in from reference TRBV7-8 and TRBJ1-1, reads GAGVSQSPRYKVAKRGQDVALRCDPISGHVSLFWYQQALGQGPEFLTYFQNEAQLDKSGLPSDRFFAERPEGSVSTLKIQRTQQEDSAVYLCASSLERENTEAFFGQGTRLTVV.

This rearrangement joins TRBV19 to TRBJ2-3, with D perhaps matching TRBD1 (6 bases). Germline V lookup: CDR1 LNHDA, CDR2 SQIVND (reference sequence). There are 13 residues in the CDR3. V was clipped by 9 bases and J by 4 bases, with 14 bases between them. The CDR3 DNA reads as TGTGCCAGCGCTCTAGCAGGGGCAGATACGCAGTATTTT. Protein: CASALAGADTQYF.

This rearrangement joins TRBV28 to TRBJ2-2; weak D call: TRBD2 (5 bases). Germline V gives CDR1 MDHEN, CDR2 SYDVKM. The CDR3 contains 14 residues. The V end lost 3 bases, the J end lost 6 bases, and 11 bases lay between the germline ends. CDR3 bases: TGTGCCAGCAGTTTTACAACCGGGGCCGGGGAGCTGTTTTTT. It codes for CASSFTTGAGELFF.

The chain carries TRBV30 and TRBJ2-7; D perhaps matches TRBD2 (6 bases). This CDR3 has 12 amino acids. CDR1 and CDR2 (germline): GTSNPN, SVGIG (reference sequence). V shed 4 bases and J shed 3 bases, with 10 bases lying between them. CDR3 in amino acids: CAWTTGGYEQYF. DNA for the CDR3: TGTGCCTGGACGACCGGGGGCTACGAGCAGTACTTC.

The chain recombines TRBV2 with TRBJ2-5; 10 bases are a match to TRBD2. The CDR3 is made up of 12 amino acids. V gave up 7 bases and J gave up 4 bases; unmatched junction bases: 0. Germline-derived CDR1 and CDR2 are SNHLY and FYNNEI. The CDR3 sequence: CASIAGGETQYF. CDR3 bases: TGTGCCAGCATAGCGGGGGGAGAGACCCAGTACTTC.

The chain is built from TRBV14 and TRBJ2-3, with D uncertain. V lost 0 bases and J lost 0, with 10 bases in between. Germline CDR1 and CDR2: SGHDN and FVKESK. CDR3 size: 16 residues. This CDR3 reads CASSQEGHHSTDTQYF. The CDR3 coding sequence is TGTGCCAGCAGCCAAGAGGGCCACCACAGCACAGATACGCAGTATTTT.

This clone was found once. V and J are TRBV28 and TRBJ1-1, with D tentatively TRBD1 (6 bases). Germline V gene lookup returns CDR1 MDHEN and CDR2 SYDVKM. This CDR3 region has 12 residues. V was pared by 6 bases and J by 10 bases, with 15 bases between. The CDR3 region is CASRPGELRAFF. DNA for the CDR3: TGTGCCAGCAGACCAGGGGAGTTACGAGCTTTCTTT.

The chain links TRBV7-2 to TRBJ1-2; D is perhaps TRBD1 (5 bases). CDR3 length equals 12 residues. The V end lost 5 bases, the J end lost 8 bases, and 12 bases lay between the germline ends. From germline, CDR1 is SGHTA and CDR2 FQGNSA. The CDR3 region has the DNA TGTGCCAGCAGCCCGGACAATGTGGGCTACACCTTC. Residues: CASSPDNVGYTF.

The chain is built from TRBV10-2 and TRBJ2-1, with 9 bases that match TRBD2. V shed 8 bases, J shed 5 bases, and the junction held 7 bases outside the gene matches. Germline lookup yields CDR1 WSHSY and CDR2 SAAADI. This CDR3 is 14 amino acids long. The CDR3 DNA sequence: TGCGCCAGCGATACCGGGACTAGCAACAATGAGCAGTTCTTC. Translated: CASDTGTSNNEQFF.

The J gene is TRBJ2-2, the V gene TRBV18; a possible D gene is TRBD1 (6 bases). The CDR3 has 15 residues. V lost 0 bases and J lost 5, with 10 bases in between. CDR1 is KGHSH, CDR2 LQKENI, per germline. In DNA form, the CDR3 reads TGTGCCAGCTCACCACCTGGACAGTTTACCGGGGAGCTGTTTTTT. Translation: CASSPPGQFTGELFF.

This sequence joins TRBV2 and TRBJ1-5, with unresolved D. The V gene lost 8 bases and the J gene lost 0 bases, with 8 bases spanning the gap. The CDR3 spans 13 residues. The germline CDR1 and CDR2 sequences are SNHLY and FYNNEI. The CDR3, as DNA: TGTGCCAGCCATTTCTATAGCAATCAGCCCCAGCATTTT. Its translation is CASHFYSNQPQHF.

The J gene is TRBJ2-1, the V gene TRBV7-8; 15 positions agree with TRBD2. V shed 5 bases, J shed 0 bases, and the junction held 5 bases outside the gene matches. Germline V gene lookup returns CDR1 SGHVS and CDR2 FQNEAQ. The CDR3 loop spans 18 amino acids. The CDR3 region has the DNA TGTGCCAGCAGCCGGGGACTAGCGGGGGGCCACTCCTACAATGAGCAGTTCTTC. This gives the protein CASSRGLAGGHSYNEQFF.

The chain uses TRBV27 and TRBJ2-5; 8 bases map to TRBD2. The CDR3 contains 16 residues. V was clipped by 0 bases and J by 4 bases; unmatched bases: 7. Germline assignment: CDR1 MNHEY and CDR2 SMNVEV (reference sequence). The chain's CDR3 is CASSLSGGDFVETQYF. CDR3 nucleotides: TGTGCCAGCAGTTTATCCGGGGGGGATTTCGTAGAGACCCAGTACTTC.

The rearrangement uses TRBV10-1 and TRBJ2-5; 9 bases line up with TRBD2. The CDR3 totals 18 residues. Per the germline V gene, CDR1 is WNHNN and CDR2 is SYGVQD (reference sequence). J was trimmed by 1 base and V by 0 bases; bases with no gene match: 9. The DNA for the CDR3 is TGCGCCAGCAGTGAGTCCAGCCTAGCGGGGAACCCCCAAGAGACCCAGTACTTC. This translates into CASSESSLAGNPQETQYF.

The CDR3 region is CASSLGTSGYNEQFF. The DNA of the CDR3 is TGTGCCAGCAGCCTCGGGACTAGCGGGTACAATGAGCAGTTCTTC. The chain couples TRBV3-1 (or the pseudogene TRBV3-2) to TRBJ2-1; 12 positions match TRBD2. Germline V gene sequence: CDR1 LGHDT, CDR2 YNNKEL (reference sequence). The length of the CDR3 is 15 residues. V was clipped by 4 bases and J by 4 bases; unmatched bases: 2.

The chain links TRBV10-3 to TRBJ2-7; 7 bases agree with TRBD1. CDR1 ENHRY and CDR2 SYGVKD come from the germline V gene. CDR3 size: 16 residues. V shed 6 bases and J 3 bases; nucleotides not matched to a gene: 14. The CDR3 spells CAISRGVETGNYEQYF. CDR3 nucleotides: TGTGCCATCAGCCGGGGCGTAGAGACAGGGAACTACGAGCAGTACTTC.

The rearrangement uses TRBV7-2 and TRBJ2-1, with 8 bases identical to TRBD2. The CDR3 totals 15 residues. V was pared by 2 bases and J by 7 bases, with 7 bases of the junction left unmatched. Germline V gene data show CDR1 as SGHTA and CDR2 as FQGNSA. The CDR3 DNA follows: TGTGCCAGCAGCTTATCGGGAGGGCCTAAGAATGAGCAGTTCTTC. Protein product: CASSLSGGPKNEQFF.

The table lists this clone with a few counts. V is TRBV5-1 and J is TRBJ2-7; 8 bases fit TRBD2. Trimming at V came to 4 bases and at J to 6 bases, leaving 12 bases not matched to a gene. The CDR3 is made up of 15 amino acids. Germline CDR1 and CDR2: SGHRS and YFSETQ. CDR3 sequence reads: CASSPGRTSSREQYF. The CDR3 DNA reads TGCGCCAGCAGCCCTGGACGGACTAGCAGCCGCGAGCAGTACTTC.

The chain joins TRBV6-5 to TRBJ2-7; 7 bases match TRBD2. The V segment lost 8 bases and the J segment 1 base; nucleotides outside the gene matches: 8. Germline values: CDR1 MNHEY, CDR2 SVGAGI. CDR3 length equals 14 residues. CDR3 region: CASHSTGGSYEQYF. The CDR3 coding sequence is TGTGCCAGCCACAGCACGGGGGGTTCCTACGAGCAGTACTTC.